The source of this T cell receptor (beta chain) is a study of cytomegalovirus exposure and HLA in healthy donors (dated by TCRdb to 2016 to 2017). Broadly, across the study: According to an earlier analysis of around 600 of the donors, about 170 million T cells yielded 90 million to 140 million unique TCR beta sequences and 250 to 350 Gb of sequence data. Approximately 330 gigabases of sequencing data and roughly 81 million unique TCR sequences made up an early release that covered approximately 650 HLA-typed donors. The T cell repertoires of several hundred subjects were profiled by immunosequencing and related to cytomegalovirus serostatus. The genetic ancestry cluster associated with self-reported Caucasian donors included approximately 85% of the 398 genotyped donors. All discovery cohort repertoires had been generated using a single sequencing platform. A later analysis re-analyzed previously published TCR beta repertoires from about 730 donors and added high-resolution HLA genotyping to study TCR occurrence patterns. The study aimed to test whether cataloging public T cell receptors could reveal signatures of past pathogen exposure. Typing coverage varied by locus: 629-630 donors for A, B, C, DRB1 and DQB1; 522 for DQA1; over 600 for DPA1; roughly 450 for DPB1. To predict cytomegalovirus infection status, the study brought together high-throughput TCR immunosequencing, statistical association of individual TCRs with disease status, and machine learning. In addition to the first cohort of approximately 670 subjects, a separate validation cohort of 120 different subjects was used. Among a few hundred genotyped donors of the cohort, an average of 235,054 unique TCR beta nucleotide sequences were sequenced per donor, around 20% of them non-productive. Rather than using new phenotypic data, the later analysis identified candidate immune exposures from TCR beta sequences and from how often those sequences occurred across donors. Donor age, sex, ethnicity and CMV serostatus were compiled alongside the repertoire data. Both class I and class II loci were covered by HLA typing, at four-digit resolution. A later genetic analysis used genome-wide SNP genotypes for about three fifths of the 666 donors, treating that subset as a discovery cohort. In an earlier analysis of about 590 of the donors, high-throughput TCR beta sequencing was used to judge whether each TCR beta V gene segment behaved as functional or pseudogenic. Roughly five DR-DQ haplotypes were handled as single units for association and clustering, since linkage in the cohort was strong. What the work shows at the level of the full study, not this receptor alone: Compared with equally common non-associated chains, HLA-associated TCR beta chains in a later analysis were more clonally expanded and had lower generation probabilities. When HLA alleles, especially DR and DQ, strongly co-occurred, TCR associations were difficult to assign to individual alleles. Most TCR sequences were seen in very few donors, while some public TCRs were found in many individuals. Broadly in line with IMGT annotations, most TCR beta V segments showed up in productive rearrangements about 90% or about 30% of the time in an earlier analysis of 587 of the donors. Because counts were too low, 15 to 20 rarely observed V segments, including chromosome 9 orphons, were excluded from the earlier analysis of several hundred of the donors. Sequencing depth was assumed to be roughly uniform across donors in the presence/absence analyses, though that assumption may not hold. Some IMGT-functional V segments, including TRBV6-2 and TRBV6-3, could not be told apart with the 87-base-pair reads, so those segments were excluded. A further reported finding was that TCR beta sequences accurately predicted the HLA-A and HLA-B alleles for most subjects in the first cohort. A later analysis reported that several top co-occurrence clusters appeared linked to parvovirus B19, influenza, CMV and Epstein-Barr virus. At a false discovery rate of 0.05, a later analysis linked roughly 17,000 TCR beta sequences to specific HLA alleles. The study gave a list of more than 150 TCR beta chains associated with cytomegalovirus. In vitro tests confirmed that a few of the cytomegalovirus-associated TCR beta chains recognize cytomegalovirus antigens. In a later analysis, the rate of TCR association differed among HLA loci, with DRB1 alleles having the most associated TCRs and HLA-C alleles having the fewest. In a later genetic analysis, fewer N-insertions in productive TCRs were reported among donors in an Asian-associated ancestry cluster than the roughly 640-donor mean. In this cohort, only TCR beta chains were sequenced, and detectable features were limited by the absence of alpha or paired-chain data. Most CMV-associated TCR beta chains appeared to be HLA-restricted in a later analysis, and the HLA associations seemed to be driven largely by CMV exposure. The classifier was reported to diagnose cytomegalovirus status with high specificity and sensitivity in both the original and validation cohorts. The authors suggested that the approach could potentially be extended to other disease states and immunological phenotypes. The only immune exposure information available for the cohort was CMV serostatus. Because some donors lacked HLA typing at each locus, the association tests relied only on the typed subset. Linkage disequilibrium might explain the correlated functional status among segregating V segments, but an unknown experimental factor could not be excluded. A cluster of highly shared sequence variants was judged likely to be a technical artifact of the sequencing pipeline. In a later genetic analysis, a missense DCLRE1C variant was associated with V-gene and J-gene trimming of TCR beta chains, and the association was replicated in an independent cohort.

The cohort was made up of 500 to 850 healthy bone marrow donors. At the time of sampling, every cohort member was nominally healthy, though immune exposures that went unrecorded were likely present. The donor was CMV seronegative and belonged to the group of roughly 330 seronegative cohort members. Every donor gave a peripheral blood sample, and the peripheral blood mononuclear cells from that sample were used for TCR beta sequencing. Genomic DNA extraction from the blood cell samples was performed with the Qiagen DNeasy Blood Extraction Kit. CDR1 KGHSH and CDR2 LQKENI were looked up in the germline V gene. Including cysteine and phenylalanine, the CDR3 has 13 amino acids. The CDR3 DNA has 39 bases and is translated from base 1. The germline V and J ends show losses of 2 bases and 3 bases respectively, and no gene match explains 1 base of the junction. A remark on this clone: No antigen is known for it.

Library preparation was by the immunoSEQ multiplex PCR assay. For the multiplex PCR, a mixture combining 60 forward primers for TCR Vbeta segments and 13 reverse primers for TCR Jbeta segments was used. The CDR3 region of rearranged TCR beta genes was amplified from genomic DNA with a multiplex PCR assay. On the Illumina HiSeq System, the amplified TCR beta libraries were sequenced as 87-base-pair reads. The original methods were these. In a later analysis, around 80 million unique TCR beta chains were counted across the approximately 640 repertoires, and around 10 million of these chains were shared by at least two donors. Raw reads were error-corrected and collapsed into unique sequences by a nearest-neighbor algorithm in which closely related sequences were merged to remove PCR and sequencing errors. To assign V, D and J gene segments, CDR3 sequences were aligned to IMGT reference sequences. For a sequence to be retained, a match of at least six nucleotides to both a V gene segment and a J gene segment was required. A rearrangement was called productive if the CDR3 had no stop codons and remained in frame with V and J, and every other rearrangement was called non-productive. Following IMGT convention, CDR3 was defined as the stretch from the second conserved V-encoded cysteine to the conserved J-encoded phenylalanine. The earlier analysis of about 590 of the donors excluded sequences that lacked an unambiguous match to a single V gene segment. An earlier analysis of a few hundred of the donors classified V segments as functional when productive rearrangements were above 56.7% and as segregating when the standard deviation between donors was above 5%. A statistical classification framework was developed to diagnose cytomegalovirus status using the catalog of TCR beta chain sequences. In a later analysis, V and J genes were assigned by comparing TCR nucleotide sequences against IMGT/GENE-DB human TR gene sequences. In a later analysis, CDR3 sequences and most-parsimonious VDJ recombination scenarios were assigned using the TCRdist pipeline. In a later analysis, each TCR beta chain was defined by its CDR3 amino acid sequence together with its V-gene family, and reads without a unique V-gene family were excluded. A later analysis removed 500 to 600 highly shared, low-generation-probability nucleotide sequences to deal with suspected cross-contamination and a sequencing artifact. A later analysis calculated a clonal expansion index for each public chain from normalized within-repertoire ranks of inferred template counts. In a later analysis, generation probabilities were computed using a VDJ recombination model fitted to out-of-frame rearrangements, and the results were checked against IGoR. Hypergeometric tests were used in a later analysis to score TCR-TCR, TCR-HLA and TCR-CMV co-occurrence, with a repertoire-size bias correction applied to the TCR pairs. In a later analysis, false discovery rates were estimated by permuting HLA or CMV assignments 20 times. A later analysis grouped co-occurring TCRs with DBSCAN, adding TCRdist sequence similarity when clustering within HLA-allele-positive subsets. Co-occurrence clustering excluded repertoires with fewer than 30,000 or more than 120,000 public chains, plus five with anomalous nucleotide sharing. The clones in this table, taken by TCRdb from immuneACCESS, are in-frame only. Not every clone is retained; where verified, under half of the shortfall comes from an unresolved V gene, and the cause of the rest is unknown. The V and J calls and clone size are taken from that table; D and trimming were inferred from the DNA. The sample's own table lists about 140,000 clones. Clones ranked in the top ten supply approximately 2.5% of the sample.

The material sequenced was PBMCs. This sequence uses TRBV18 and TRBJ2-7; 7 central bases correspond to TRBD1. The clonotype originates from a man between 40 and 49 years old in good health and CMV-seronegative. CDR3 loop: CASSPGTDYEQYF. The DNA sequence reads TGTGCCAGCTCACCAGGGACAGACTACGAGCAGTACTTC.